This T cell receptor (beta chain) appears in the sequencing data of a study of shared clonotypes between healthy human individuals. Findings and limits, study-wide: Expectations were that clonotype sharing among donors would be affected by sequencing depth. Naive CD4 clonotype sharing across several donors was 4% to 5%. Relative to memory subsets, naive subsets generally showed larger estimated richness.

Method: immunoSEQ multiplex PCR; TCRdb's copy keeps in-frame clones and lacks some. Of around 2,000,000 clones in the sample, roughly 91% are singletons; the top ten hold 1.5% to 2%. CD45RO-negative, CCR7-positively selected cells formed the naive CD8 fraction, excluding terminally differentiated effector memory CD45RA+ cells. This clone was detected only a few times. Its antigen remains unidentified. The CDR3 loop spans 15 amino acids. Trimming took 1 base from V and 3 from J; bases not matched to a gene: 3. Germline V gene sequence: CDR1 MGHRA, CDR2 YSYEKL. The V and J genes are TRBV4-1 and TRBJ1-1, with 9 positions matching TRBD1. This clonotype was obtained from a man younger than 35 in good health. Some clones in this sample may be carry-over from other donors' samples. Sequences were obtained from naive CD8+ T cells from PBMCs. CDR3 coding DNA: TGCGCCAGCAGCCAAGGGGGACAGGGCTACACTGAAGCTTTCTTT. The encoded protein is CASSQGGQGYTEAFF.